This T cell receptor (beta chain) stems from a study of human T cells and chemical hapten exposure. TCRdb analysed the RACE reads with MiXCR anew, one entry per CDR3 protein. The sample carries some 150,000 distinct CDR3 sequences, about an eighth recorded once. This clonotype was seen many times. Germline V gene data show CDR1 as SGHAT and CDR2 as FQNNGV. V was trimmed by 0 bases and J by 6 bases, leaving 6 bases between them. The CDR3 is 13 amino acids. Time point denoted: patch test 2, 6 weeks after DPC sensitization. Treatment reported: therapeutic diphenylcyclopropenone sensitization with weekly scalp DPC.

The chain employs TRBV11-2 and TRBJ1-5; D call uncertain. This sample comprised whole blood, obtained in connection with sensitization to the hapten diphenylcyclopropenone (DPC). This TCR was sampled from a woman aged 45-60 years with alopecia areata. Some clones in this sample may be carry-over from other donors' samples. For the CDR3, the DNA is TGTGCCAGCAGCTTAGAGGGGATTCAGCCCCAGCATTTT. Protein: CASSLEGIQPQHF.